This TCR beta chain was sequenced during a study of cytomegalovirus exposure and HLA in healthy donors. The PCR ran on 60 Vbeta and 13 Jbeta primers. Using immunoSEQ multiplex PCR, the repertoire was profiled, and TCRdb retains in-frame clones only, with some absent. The data hold 90,000 to 130,000 clones, with roughly 78% observed a single time. The V segment lost 3 bases and the J segment 4 bases; nucleotides outside the gene matches: 3. This CDR3 has 14 amino acids. Germline loops: CDR1 LGHNA, CDR2 YNFKEQ. Sequenced input: PBMCs. The genes are TRBV4-2 and TRBJ1-5, with 7 bases that match TRBD1. The receptor's source is a woman in her 30s in good health and CMV-seronegative. The DNA of the CDR3 is TGTGCCAGCAGCCAGTACAGGGGTAATCAGCCCCAGCATTTT. Translated, it gives CASSQYRGNQPQHF.